Listed below are T cell receptor beta chains from one sample, sequenced in a study of shared clonotypes between healthy human individuals. TCRdb keeps only in-frame clones here, not all; method: immunoSEQ multiplex PCR. The profile covers 1.6 million or so clones, with roughly 97% appearing a single time and 1.2% taken by the ten largest. Sequencing was carried out using naive CD4+ T cells sorted from blood. The receptors shown here come from a man under 40 in good health. CDR3s leave out the opening cysteine and the closing phenylalanine or tryptophan. Fields, in order: V gene, CDR3 protein.

V gene: TRBV30
CDR3 protein: AWGEETQY

V gene: TRBV7-3
CDR3 protein: ASSPSGTANTEAF

V gene: TRBV5-1
CDR3 protein: ASSPARGNEQF

V gene: TRBV6-5
CDR3 protein: ASSLRSQETQY

V gene: TRBV11-2
CDR3 protein: ASSLRDSMNIQY

V gene: TRBV5-1
CDR3 protein: ASSLIAGGVYEQY

V gene: TRBV7-3
CDR3 protein: ASSSGQGSDTQY

V gene: TRBV5-1
CDR3 protein: ASSLVSGQGAQEQY

V gene: TRBV5-1
CDR3 protein: ASSLTSGRDTQY

V gene: TRBV19
CDR3 protein: ATAGVGTGTQPQH

V gene: TRBV5-1
CDR3 protein: ASSRSGASSYNEQF

V gene: TRBV5-1
CDR3 protein: ASSLTGSSGNTIY

V gene: TRBV28
CDR3 protein: ASREHGVEEQY

V gene: TRBV19
CDR3 protein: ASTIIRDGYGYT

V gene: TRBV6-1
CDR3 protein: ASSPLREFGTQY

V gene: TRBV7-9
CDR3 protein: ASSLGPSGSYEQY

V gene: TRBV5-1
CDR3 protein: ASSLDSGLAGEVYNEQF

V gene: TRBV5-8
CDR3 protein: ASTYVQISGENTEAF

V gene: TRBV5-6
CDR3 protein: ASSRTSGEYNEQF

V gene: TRBV10-1
CDR3 protein: ASSAILNGEQY

V gene: TRBV6-5
CDR3 protein: ASSYLRGDSYEQY

V gene: TRBV6-1
CDR3 protein: ASREPRGRGETQY

V gene: TRBV12-5
CDR3 protein: ASGSGQGMNTEAF

V gene: TRBV30
CDR3 protein: AWSTPQPKPYEQY

V gene: TRBV6-5
CDR3 protein: ASSLLGAEGGYT

V gene: TRBV6-4
CDR3 protein: ASGHYRADNTGELF

V gene: TRBV5-4
CDR3 protein: ASSLAGGNEQF

V gene: TRBV5-4
CDR3 protein: ASSLAGGPGNIQY